Listed here are 7 T cell receptor beta chains from one sample, sequenced in a study of cytomegalovirus exposure and HLA in healthy donors. This PCR relied on a set of 60 Vbeta primers and 13 Jbeta primers. Only in-frame clones appear in the TCRdb table, and some are missing; sequencing was by immunoSEQ multiplex PCR. The repertoire holds tens of thousands of clones, with more than 75% as singletons. The sequenced sample consisted of PBMCs. The origin of the receptors is a male donor in good health and CMV-seropositive.

The rearrangement links TRBV19 to TRBJ2-1, with TRBD1 matching 10 bases. The CDR3 loop spans 15 amino acids. CDR1 is LNHDA and CDR2 is SQIVND in the germline V gene (reference sequence). The V and J ends lost 4 bases and 4 bases, in that order; junction bases with no gene match: 4. CDR3 nucleotides: TGTGCCAGTAGTACGGACAGGGGGACTTACAATGAGCAGTTCTTC. This encodes CASSTDRGTYNEQFF.

This chain uses TRBV7-2 with TRBJ2-7; 9 bases agree with TRBD1. Germline assignment: CDR1 SGHTA and CDR2 FQGNSA. The trim removed 5 bases at V and 5 bases at J, leaving 7 bases unmatched. This CDR3 comprises 14 residues. The DNA of the CDR3 is TGTGCCAGCAGCACCAGACAGGGGGGGGACGAGCAGTACTTC. Amino acid sequence: CASSTRQGGDEQYF.

The sample holds one count of this clone. CDR3 sequence (DNA): TGTGCCAGTAGTATCAGCGGGAGTAGCACCTACGAGCAGTACTTC. This codes for CASSISGSSTYEQYF. This chain links TRBV19 with TRBJ2-7; 8 nucleotides match TRBD2. Germline CDR1 LNHDA, CDR2 SQIVND (reference sequence). The CDR3 has 15 amino acids. The ends lost 3 bases at V and 2 bases at J; junction bases unmatched: 6. Full variable domain (missing parts from reference TRBV19 and TRBJ2-7): DGGITQSPKYLFRKEGQNVTLSCEQNLNHDAMYWYRQDPGQGLRLIYYSQIVNDFQKGDIAEGYSVSREKKESFPLTVTSAQKNPTAFYLCASSISGSSTYEQYFGPGTRLTVT.

The chain links TRBV11-3 to TRBJ1-6; no definite D call. Per germline, CDR1 SGHNT and CDR2 YENEEA. The CDR3 is 13 amino acids. V was pared by 2 bases and J by 7 bases, with 6 bases between. CDR3 residues: CASSLTRNSPLHF. The CDR3 DNA reads TGTGCCAGCAGCTTAACAAGAAATTCACCCCTCCACTTT.

The chain has TRBV2 and TRBJ2-2; unclear D gene. Germline CDR1 reads SNHLY; CDR2 reads FYNNEI. The CDR3 is made up of 15 amino acids. V was cut by 3 bases and J by 4 bases, with 12 bases left in between. Here the CDR3 reads CASSDQEASTGELFF. The DNA for the CDR3 is TGTGCCAGCAGTGATCAAGAGGCTTCCACCGGGGAGCTGTTTTTT.

The chain is built from TRBV6-4 and TRBJ2-3; 9 bases are a match to TRBD1. CDR1 MRHNA and CDR2 SNTAGT come from the germline V gene. The CDR3 sequence is 16 residues long. V lost 3 bases to trimming and J lost 5 bases; unmatched junction nucleotides: 9. The CDR3 loop is CASSEGVGDREDTQYF. The CDR3 DNA sequence: TGTGCCAGCAGTGAAGGGGTGGGGGACAGGGAAGATACGCAGTATTTT.

This chain joins TRBV2 and TRBJ2-4, with 8 bases matching TRBD2. Trimming took 6 bases from V and 9 from J; bases not matched to a gene: 13. The CDR3 has 15 amino acids. The germline V gene has CDR1 SNHLY and CDR2 FYNNEI. CDR3 protein: CASRAESGGQLIQYF. For the CDR3, the DNA is TGTGCCAGCAGGGCCGAGAGCGGGGGCCAACTCATTCAGTACTTC.